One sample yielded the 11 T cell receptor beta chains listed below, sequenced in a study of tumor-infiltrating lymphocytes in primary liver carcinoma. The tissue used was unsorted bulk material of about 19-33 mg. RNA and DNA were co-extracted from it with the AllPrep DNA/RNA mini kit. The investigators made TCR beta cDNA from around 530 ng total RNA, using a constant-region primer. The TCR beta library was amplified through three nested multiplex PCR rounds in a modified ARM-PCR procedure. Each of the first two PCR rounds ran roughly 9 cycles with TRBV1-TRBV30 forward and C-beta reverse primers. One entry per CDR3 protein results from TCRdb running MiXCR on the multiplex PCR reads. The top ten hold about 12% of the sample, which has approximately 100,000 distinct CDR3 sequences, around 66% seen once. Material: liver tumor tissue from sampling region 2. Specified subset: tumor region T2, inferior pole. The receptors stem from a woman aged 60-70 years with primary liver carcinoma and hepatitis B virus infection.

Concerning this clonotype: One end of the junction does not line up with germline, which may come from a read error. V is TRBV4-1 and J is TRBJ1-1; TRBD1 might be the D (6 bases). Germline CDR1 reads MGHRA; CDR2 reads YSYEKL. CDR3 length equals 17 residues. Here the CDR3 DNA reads TGCGCCTGCAGCACATGGGAGGGGGGAATTGGGGGCACTGAGGCTTTCTTT. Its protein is CACSTWEGGIGGTEAFF.

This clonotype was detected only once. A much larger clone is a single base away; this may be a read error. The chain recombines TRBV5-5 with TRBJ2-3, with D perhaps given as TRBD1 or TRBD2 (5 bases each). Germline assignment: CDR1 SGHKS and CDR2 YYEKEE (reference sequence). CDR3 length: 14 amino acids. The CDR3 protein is CASSLRDGTVTQYF. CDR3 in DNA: TGTGCCAGCAGCCTCAGGGACGGCACAGTTACGCAGTATTTT.

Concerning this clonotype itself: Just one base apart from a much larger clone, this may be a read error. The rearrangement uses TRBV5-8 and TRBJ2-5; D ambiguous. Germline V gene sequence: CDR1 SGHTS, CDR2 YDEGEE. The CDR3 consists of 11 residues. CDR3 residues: CASSFGETRYF. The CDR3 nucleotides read TGTGCCAGCAGCTTTGGAGAGACCCGGTACTTC.

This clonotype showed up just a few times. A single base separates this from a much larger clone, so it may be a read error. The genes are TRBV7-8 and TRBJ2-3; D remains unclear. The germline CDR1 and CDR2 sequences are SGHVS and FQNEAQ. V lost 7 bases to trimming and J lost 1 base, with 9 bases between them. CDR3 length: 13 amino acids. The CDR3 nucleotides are TGTGCCAGCAACCGCCTGCGCACAGATACGCAGTATTTT. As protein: CASNRLRTDTQYF. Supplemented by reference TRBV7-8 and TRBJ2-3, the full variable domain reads GAGVSQSPRYKVAKRGQDVALRCDPISGHVSLFWYQQALGQGPEFLTYFQNEAQLDKSGLPSDRFFAERPEGSVSTLKIQRTQQEDSAVYLCASNRLRTDTQYFGPGTRLTVL.

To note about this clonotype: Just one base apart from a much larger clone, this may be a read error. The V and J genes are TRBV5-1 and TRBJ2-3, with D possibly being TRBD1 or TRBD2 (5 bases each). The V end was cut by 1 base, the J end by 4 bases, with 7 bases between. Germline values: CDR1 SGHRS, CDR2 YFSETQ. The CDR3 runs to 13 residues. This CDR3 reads CASSLQGADTQYF. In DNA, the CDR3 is TGCGCCAGCAGCTTGCAGGGAGCAGATACGCAGTATTTT.

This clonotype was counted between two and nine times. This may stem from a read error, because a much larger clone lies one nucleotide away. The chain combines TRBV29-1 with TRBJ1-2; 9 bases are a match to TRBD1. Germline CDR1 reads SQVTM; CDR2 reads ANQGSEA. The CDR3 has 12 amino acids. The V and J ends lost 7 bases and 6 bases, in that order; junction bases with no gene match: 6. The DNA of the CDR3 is TGCAGCGCGGGGACAGGGAGTAATGGCTACACCTTC. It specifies CSAGTGSNGYTF.

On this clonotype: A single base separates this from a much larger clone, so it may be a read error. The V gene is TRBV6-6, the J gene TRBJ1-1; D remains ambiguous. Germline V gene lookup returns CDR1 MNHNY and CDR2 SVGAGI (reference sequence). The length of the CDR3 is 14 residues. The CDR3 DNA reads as TGTGCCAGCAGTTACATCGGAGGTGACACTGAAGCTTCCTTT. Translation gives CASSYIGGDTEASF.

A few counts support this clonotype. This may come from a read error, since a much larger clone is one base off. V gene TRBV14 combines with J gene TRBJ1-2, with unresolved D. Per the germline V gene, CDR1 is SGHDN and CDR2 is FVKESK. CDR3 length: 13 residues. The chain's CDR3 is CVSSQGPNYGYTF. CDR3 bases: TGTGTCAGCAGCCAAGGACCGAACTATGGCTACACCTTC. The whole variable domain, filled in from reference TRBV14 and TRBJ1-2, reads EAGVTQFPSHSVIEKGQTVTLRCDPISGHDNLYWYRRVMGKEIKFLLHFVKESKQDESGMPNNRFLAERTGGTYSTLKVQPAELEDSGVYFCVSSQGPNYGYTFGSGTRLTVV.

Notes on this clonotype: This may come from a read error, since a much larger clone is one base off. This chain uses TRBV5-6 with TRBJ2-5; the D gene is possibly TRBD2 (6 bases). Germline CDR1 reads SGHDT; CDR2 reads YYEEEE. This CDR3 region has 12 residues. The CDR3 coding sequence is TGTGCCATCAGCTGGAGGGTAGAGACCCAGTACTTC. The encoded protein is CAISWRVETQYF. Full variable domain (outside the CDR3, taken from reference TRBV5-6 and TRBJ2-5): DAGVTQSPTHLIKTRGQQVTLRCSPKSGHDTVSWYQQALGQGPQFIFQYYEEEERQRGNFPDRFSGHQFPNYSSELNVNALLLGDSALYLCAISWRVETQYFGPGTRLLVL.

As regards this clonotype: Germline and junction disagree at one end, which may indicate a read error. The CDR3, as DNA: TGTGCTAGCAGGACACAAGGGGAGGGATACGGGCAGTACTTC. Translated: CASRTQGEGYGQYF. The chain joins TRBV12-3 or TRBV12-4 to TRBJ2-7; the match to TRBD2 covers 7 bases. The CDR3 has 14 residues.

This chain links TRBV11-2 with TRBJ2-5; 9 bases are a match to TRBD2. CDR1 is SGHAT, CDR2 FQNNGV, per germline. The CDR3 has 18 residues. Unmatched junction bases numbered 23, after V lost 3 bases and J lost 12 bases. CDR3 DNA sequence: TGTGCCAGCAGCTTGACGCCTAGCGGGAACCCAATCCAAGAGACAAAGTACTTC. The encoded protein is CASSLTPSGNPIQETKYF. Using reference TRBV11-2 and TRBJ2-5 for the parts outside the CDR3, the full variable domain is EAGVAQSPRYKIIEKRQSVAFWCNPISGHATLYWYQQILGQGPKLLIQFQNNGVVDDSQLPKDRFSAERLKGVDSTLKIQPAKLEDSAVYLCASSLTPSGNPIQETKYFGPGTRLLVL.